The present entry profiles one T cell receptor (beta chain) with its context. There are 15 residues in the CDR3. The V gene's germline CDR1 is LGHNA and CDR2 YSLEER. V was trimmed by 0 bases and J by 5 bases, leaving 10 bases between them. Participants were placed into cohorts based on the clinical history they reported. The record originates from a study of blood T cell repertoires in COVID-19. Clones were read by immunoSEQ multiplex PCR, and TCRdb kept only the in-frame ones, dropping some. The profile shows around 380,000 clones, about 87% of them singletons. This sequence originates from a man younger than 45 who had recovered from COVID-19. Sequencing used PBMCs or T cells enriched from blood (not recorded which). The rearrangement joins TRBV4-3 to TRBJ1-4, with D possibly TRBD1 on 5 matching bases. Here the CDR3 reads CASSQDRAGNEKLFF. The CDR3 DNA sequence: TGCGCCAGCAGCCAAGATAGGGCAGGGAATGAAAAACTGTTTTTT.